These 5 T cell receptor beta chains share one sample of origin, sequenced in a study of cytomegalovirus exposure and HLA in healthy donors. 60 Vbeta and 13 Jbeta primers were used in PCR. The repertoire was sequenced with immunoSEQ multiplex PCR; TCRdb's copy has only in-frame clones and lacks some. The sample shows roughly 190,000 clones, roughly 80% of them seen only once. The specimen was PBMCs. These receptors all stem from a young woman in good health and CMV-seronegative.

The CDR3, as DNA: TGTGCCAGCAGGGTAGGGACAGGCATTACCTACGAGCAGTACGTC. Translating it yields CASRVGTGITYEQYV. J is TRBJ2-7 and V is TRBV5-6; 8 nucleotides align to TRBD1. V lost 5 bases and J lost 2; bases outside the gene matches: 9. The CDR3 runs to 15 residues. Germline V gene sequence: CDR1 SGHDT, CDR2 YYEEEE.

V and J are TRBV6-5 and TRBJ2-2, with 12 bases fitting TRBD2. The CDR3 totals 15 residues. The trim removed 5 bases at V and 7 bases at J, leaving 5 bases unmatched. The germline V gene has CDR1 MNHEY and CDR2 SVGAGI. CDR3 loop: CASSRLAGEVGELFF. The DNA for the CDR3 is TGTGCCAGCAGTCGACTAGCGGGAGAGGTCGGGGAGCTGTTTTTT.

This clone was counted once. The chain has TRBV5-1 and TRBJ2-7; TRBD2 agrees at 12 bases. The CDR3 has 16 amino acids. Germline CDR1 is SGHRS and CDR2 is YFSETQ. With V trimmed by 0 bases and J by 5 bases, 6 bases remained unmatched. The CDR3 loop is CASSLGGLAGVDEQYV. For the CDR3, the DNA is TGCGCCAGCAGCTTGGGGGGACTAGCGGGTGTCGACGAGCAGTACGTC.

A few counts support this clone. The V and J genes are TRBV6-1 and TRBJ2-1, with 9 bases aligning to TRBD1. V lost 5 bases and J lost 3; bases outside the gene matches: 5. The CDR3 runs 15 residues. Germline CDR1 MNHNS, CDR2 SASEGT. This chain's CDR3 is CASSPRTGDYNEQFF. CDR3 coding DNA: TGTGCCAGCAGTCCTCGGACAGGGGACTACAATGAGCAGTTCTTC.

The rearrangement joins TRBV7-9 to TRBJ2-7; 7 bases are shared with TRBD1. The length of the CDR3 is 15 residues. Per germline, CDR1 SEHNR and CDR2 FQNEAQ (reference sequence). V shed 5 bases and J 0 bases; nucleotides not matched to a gene: 7. CDR3 region: CASSHGQDLSYEQYF. CDR3 nucleotides: TGTGCCAGCAGCCATGGACAGGACCTCTCCTACGAGCAGTACTTC.